Each of the 22 T cell receptor beta chains below was sequenced from the same sample in a study of PD-1 blockade in mismatch repair-deficient tumors. The sample's time point: identical roughly ten-day culture without peptide (control). These TCRs are of unknown antigen specificity. TCRdb's copy holds only in-frame clones and misses some; the assay was immunoSEQ multiplex PCR. The profile covers more than 13,000 clones, with about nine tenths appearing a single time and 11% taken by the ten largest. Here the sequenced sample was cells cultured in vitro, taken from a patient treated with pembrolizumab. All receptors come from an adult with mismatch repair-deficient cancer.

This chain joins TRBV9 and TRBJ2-1; D is unclear. The length of the CDR3 is 14 residues. Trimming took off 0 bases at V and 8 bases at J, with 12 bases between the two ends. Germline V CDR1 and CDR2: SGDLS, YYNGEE. CDR3 bases: TGTGCCAGCAGCGTAGGATTAGCTTATGATGAGCAGTTCTTC. It codes for CASSVGLAYDEQFF.

The chain joins TRBV18 to TRBJ2-4; 8 nucleotides match TRBD1. Trimming cost V 5 bases and J 3 bases; bases outside gene matches: 9. The CDR3 is made up of 16 amino acids. Germline V gene sequence: CDR1 KGHSH, CDR2 LQKENI. This chain's CDR3 is CASSGTGSDRKNIQYF. DNA for the CDR3: TGTGCCAGCTCAGGGACAGGATCGGACCGCAAAAACATTCAGTACTTC. Full variable domain (outside the CDR3, taken from reference TRBV18 and TRBJ2-4): NAGVMQNPRHLVRRRGQEARLRCSPMKGHSHVYWYRQLPEEGLKFMVYLQKENIIDESGMPKERFSAEFPKEGPSILRIQQVVRGDSAAYFCASSGTGSDRKNIQYFGAGTRLSVL.

CDR3 sequence (DNA): TGTGCCAGCAGCGCCAATGGAGGCTACACCTTC. It translates to CASSANGGYTF. The rearrangement uses TRBV9 and TRBJ1-2; the D is unclear. V lost 3 bases to trimming and J lost 8 bases, with 8 bases between them. Looked up from germline, CDR1 is SGDLS and CDR2 is YYNGEE. The CDR3 consists of 11 residues. Based on the CDR3 plus reference TRBV9 and TRBJ1-2, the full variable domain is DSGVTQTPKHLITATGQRVTLRCSPRSGDLSVYWYQQSLDQGLQFLIQYYNGEERAKGNILERFSAQQFPDLHSELNLSSLELGDSALYFCASSANGGYTFGSGTRLTVV.

V gene TRBV6-5 combines with J gene TRBJ2-2; no clear D. The CDR3 is 15 residues long. V was clipped by 0 bases and J by 0 bases, with 5 bases between them. CDR1 and CDR2 (germline): MNHEY, SVGAGI. The CDR3, as DNA: TGTGCCAGCAGTTACTCGGGCACGAACACCGGGGAGCTGTTTTTT. Amino acids: CASSYSGTNTGELFF.

V gene TRBV7-2 combines with J gene TRBJ1-1, with 9 bases fitting TRBD1. The V segment lost 1 base and the J segment 1 base; nucleotides outside the gene matches: 1. The CDR3 runs 15 residues. CDR1 is SGHTA, CDR2 FQGNSA, per germline. The CDR3 loop is CASSLGDRENTEAFF. Here the CDR3 DNA reads TGTGCCAGCAGCTTAGGGGACAGGGAGAACACTGAAGCTTTCTTT. The full variable domain, completed using reference TRBV7-2 and TRBJ1-1, is GAGVSQSPSNKVTEKGKDVELRCDPISGHTALYWYRQSLGQGLEFLIYFQGNSAPDKSGLPSDRFSAERTGGSVSTLTIQRTQQEDSAVYLCASSLGDRENTEAFFGQGTRLTVV.

This clone was recorded once. The chain recombines TRBV10-3 with TRBJ1-2; no clear D. Germline loops: CDR1 ENHRY, CDR2 SYGVKD. This CDR3 has 15 amino acids. The V end was cut by 2 bases, the J end by 7 bases, with 17 bases between. The CDR3 here is CAISEGKYGASGYTF. In DNA form, the CDR3 reads TGTGCCATCAGTGAGGGAAAATACGGAGCCTCTGGCTACACCTTC.

V is TRBV6-6 and J is TRBJ1-2; tentatively, D is TRBD1 (5 bases). Germline V gene data show CDR1 as MNHNY and CDR2 as SVGAGI (reference sequence). The CDR3 has 12 residues. Deletions cut 8 bases from V and 5 bases from J, with 12 bases between. The CDR3 is CASWGSRYGYTF. The CDR3 region has the DNA TGTGCCAGCTGGGGCAGTCGGTATGGCTACACCTTC.

The rearrangement joins TRBV5-1 to TRBJ1-2; no definite D call. V lost 4 bases, J lost 1 base, and 8 bases lay in between. The CDR3 contains 13 residues. The V gene's germline CDR1 is SGHRS and CDR2 YFSETQ. As DNA, the CDR3 is TGCGCCAGCAGCCCCGACGGTAACTATGGCTACACCTTC. Amino acid sequence: CASSPDGNYGYTF.

This clone was detected only once. The CDR3 protein is CASSADLGGEAFF. The CDR3 nucleotides are TGTGCCAGCAGCGCAGATCTGGGGGGTGAAGCTTTCTTT. V and J are TRBV9 and TRBJ1-1; a possible D gene is TRBD1 (5 bases). The germline gives CDR1 SGDLS, CDR2 YYNGEE. Trimming pared 3 bases from V and 7 bases from J, leaving 13 bases between. The CDR3 is made up of 13 amino acids.

This rearrangement joins TRBV7-6 to TRBJ2-1, with 14 bases fitting TRBD2. J was trimmed by 7 bases and V by 5 bases; bases with no gene match: 10. Germline CDR1 is SGHVS and CDR2 is FNYEAQ. The CDR3 runs to 17 residues. CDR3 nucleotide sequence: TGTGCCAGCAGCGCCACCGGACTAGCGGGAGGTCATAATGAGCAGTTCTTC. As protein: CASSATGLAGGHNEQFF.

This clone came up a few times. The chain recombines TRBV5-1 with TRBJ1-1; D is uncertain. Trimming left V 4 bases short and J 3 bases short, with 10 bases between. The length of the CDR3 is 13 residues. Germline V gene data show CDR1 as SGHRS and CDR2 as YFSETQ. The CDR3 DNA reads as TGCGCCAGCAGCGACCTCGGGTACACTGAAGCTTTCTTT. Translating gives CASSDLGYTEAFF.

This sequence joins TRBV11-2 and TRBJ2-3; TRBD2 matches 10 bases. Losses at the gene ends were 4 bases for V and 3 bases for J; bases not matched to a gene: 4. The CDR3 extends over 15 amino acids. Germline CDR1 reads SGHAT; CDR2 reads FQNNGV. CDR3 sequence (DNA): TGTGCCAGCAGCTACCGGACTAGCGGAACAGATACGCAGTATTTT. Translating it yields CASSYRTSGTDTQYF. Full variable domain (missing parts from reference TRBV11-2 and TRBJ2-3): EAGVAQSPRYKIIEKRQSVAFWCNPISGHATLYWYQQILGQGPKLLIQFQNNGVVDDSQLPKDRFSAERLKGVDSTLKIQPAKLEDSAVYLCASSYRTSGTDTQYFGPGTRLTVL.

This CDR3 reads CASSGSAYGYTF. CDR3 bases: TGTGCCAGCAGCGGGTCTGCCTATGGCTACACCTTC. The rearrangement links TRBV7-9 to TRBJ1-2, with D unclear. Trimming took off 5 bases at V and 4 bases at J, with 8 bases between the two ends. Germline CDR1 reads SEHNR; CDR2 reads FQNEAQ (reference sequence). This CDR3 is 12 amino acids long.

This chain uses TRBV13 with TRBJ2-1, with 16 bases fitting TRBD2. In germline, CDR1 is PRHDT, CDR2 FYEKMQ (reference sequence). The CDR3 runs 21 residues. Trimming cost V 1 base and J 1 base; bases outside gene matches: 10. The CDR3 region has the DNA TGTGCCAGCAGCTTAGTCCCGGGACTAGCGGGAGGGCCCGTTTCCTACAATGAGCAGTTCTTC. The encoded protein is CASSLVPGLAGGPVSYNEQFF. The whole variable domain, remainder taken from reference TRBV13 and TRBJ2-1, is AAGVIQSPRHLIKEKRETATLKCYPIPRHDTVYWYQQGPGQDPQFLISFYEKMQSDKGSIPDRFSAQQFSDYHSELNMSSLELGDSALYFCASSLVPGLAGGPVSYNEQFFGPGTRLTVL.

The V call is TRBV11-3, the J call TRBJ2-7; D is unresolved. This CDR3 is built from 15 residues. V gave up 7 bases and J gave up 0 bases, with 16 bases separating them. CDR1 is SGHNT and CDR2 is YENEEA in the germline V gene. CDR3 region: CASTLTASASYEQYF. In nucleotides, the CDR3 is TGTGCCAGCACCCTTACTGCCTCAGCCTCCTACGAGCAGTACTTC. The whole variable domain, remainder taken from reference TRBV11-3 and TRBJ2-7, is EAGVVQSPRYKIIEKKQPVAFWCNPISGHNTLYWYLQNLGQGPELLIRYENEEAVDDSQLPKDRFSAERLKGVDSTLKIQPAELGDSAVYLCASTLTASASYEQYFGPGTRLTVT.

The CDR3 protein is CASSFSHQETQYF. The CDR3 region has the DNA TGTGCCAGCAGCTTTTCGCACCAAGAGACCCAGTACTTC. The rearrangement links TRBV11-2 to TRBJ2-5; D ambiguous. This CDR3 is 13 amino acids long. V was pared by 3 bases and J by 0 bases, with 5 bases between. The germline gives CDR1 SGHAT, CDR2 FQNNGV.

This clone has just a few counts. The chain combines TRBV28 with TRBJ2-1; 12 bases are shared with TRBD2. Germline CDR1 MDHEN, CDR2 SYDVKM. J gave up 6 bases and V 7 bases, and 22 bases lay outside the gene matches. The CDR3 loop spans 20 amino acids. The chain's CDR3 is CASTLGLAGGPSKIRNEQFF. Written as DNA, the CDR3 is TGTGCCAGCACCTTGGGCCTAGCGGGAGGGCCGTCTAAGATCCGCAATGAGCAGTTCTTC. Full variable domain (rest looked up from reference TRBV28 and TRBJ2-1): DVKVTQSSRYLVKRTGEKVFLECVQDMDHENMFWYRQDPGLGLRLIYFSYDVKMKEKGDIPEGYSVSREKKERFSLILESASTNQTSMYLCASTLGLAGGPSKIRNEQFFGPGTRLTVL.

The chain uses TRBV6-5 and TRBJ1-2, with D uncertain. The CDR3 contains 14 residues. Trimming left V 5 bases short and J 3 bases short, with 13 bases between. Germline CDR1 and CDR2: MNHEY and SVGAGI. The CDR3 reads CASSGGITYYGYTF. CDR3 nucleotide sequence: TGTGCCAGCAGTGGCGGGATAACATACTATGGCTACACCTTC.

The rearrangement uses TRBV2 and TRBJ2-1; 10 positions match TRBD2. The CDR3 consists of 15 residues. The V gene end was trimmed by 4 bases and the J gene end by 3 bases; junction bases not matched to a gene: 3. Germline-derived CDR1 and CDR2 are SNHLY and FYNNEI. CDR3 sequence reads: CASSVGTSDYNEQFF. CDR3 bases: TGTGCCAGCAGTGTTGGGACTAGCGACTACAATGAGCAGTTCTTC.

V gene TRBV7-9 combines with J gene TRBJ2-1, with D hard to call. The V and J ends lost 1 base and 0 bases respectively, with 7 bases between them. This CDR3 region has 15 residues. The V gene's germline CDR1 is SEHNR and CDR2 FQNEAQ (reference sequence). The CDR3 sequence: CASSLVRISYNEQFF. CDR3 nucleotide sequence: TGTGCCAGCAGCTTAGTCCGGATCTCCTACAATGAGCAGTTCTTC.

This rearrangement joins TRBV11-3 to TRBJ2-1; possibly TRBD1 for D (5 bases). Germline values: CDR1 SGHNT, CDR2 YENEEA. This CDR3 is 16 amino acids long. Trimming removed 1 base from V and 1 base from J, with 11 bases in between. The DNA for the CDR3 is TGTGCCAGCAGCTTAGTGTGGGGCTTTTCCTACAATGAGCAGTTCTTC. Translated: CASSLVWGFSYNEQFF.

Only one count was recorded for this clone. The rearrangement uses TRBV10-2 and TRBJ1-1; D not certain. Per the germline V gene, CDR1 is WSHSY and CDR2 is SAAADI. The CDR3 consists of 14 residues. V lost 3 bases to trimming and J lost 1 base, with 9 bases between them. CDR3 bases: TGCGCCAGCAGTGATTCGCTCGGGAACACTGAAGCTTTCTTT. Encoded protein: CASSDSLGNTEAFF.